The rows below give T cell receptor beta chains drawn from one sample of a study of blood T cell repertoires in COVID-19. Sequencing was performed with immunoSEQ multiplex PCR; in TCRdb, only in-frame clones are kept and a portion is missing. The sample holds a few hundred thousand clones, 88% seen once. Input material: peripheral blood. The source of these receptors is a man aged 55 to 70 who had recovered from COVID-19. Each CDR3 is given with its conserved first and last residue. The D gene is left open where the match is weak. Not every row has a clone size; where given, it reads once, few, many or a size class.

j_call: TRBJ2-6; cdr3_length: 15; v_call: TRBV10-3; clone_size: -; d_call: -; cdr3_nt: TGTGCCATCGGACTAAGACACTCTGGGGCCAACGTCCTGACTTTC; cdr3_aa: CAIGLRHSGANVLTF
j_call: TRBJ1-4; cdr3_length: 16; v_call: TRBV7-6; clone_size: -; d_call: -; cdr3_nt: TGTGCCAGCAGCTTAGCGCTAATGACAACTAATGAAAAACTGTTTTTT; cdr3_aa: CASSLALMTTNEKLFF
j_call: TRBJ1-3; cdr3_length: 15; v_call: TRBV7-6; clone_size: -; d_call: -; cdr3_nt: TGTGCCAGCAGCTCGGGGGTCAGCTCTGGAAACACCATATATTTT; cdr3_aa: CASSSGVSSGNTIYF
j_call: TRBJ1-2; cdr3_length: 15; v_call: TRBV6-5; clone_size: -; d_call: -; cdr3_nt: TGTGCCAGCAGTTACTATGGGGGGGGTAACTATGGCTACACCTTC; cdr3_aa: CASSYYGGGNYGYTF
j_call: TRBJ2-3; cdr3_length: 17; v_call: TRBV18; clone_size: once; d_call: TRBD1; cdr3_nt: TGTGCCAGCTCACCACCGGGACAGTATGCAAGCACAGATACGCAGTATTTT; cdr3_aa: CASSPPGQYASTDTQYF
j_call: TRBJ1-4; cdr3_length: 13; v_call: TRBV6-5; clone_size: -; d_call: -; cdr3_nt: TGTGCCAGCAGTTACTCGACGGGGGAAAAACTGTTTTTT; cdr3_aa: CASSYSTGEKLFF
j_call: TRBJ2-7; cdr3_length: 13; v_call: TRBV19; clone_size: -; d_call: -; cdr3_nt: TGTGCCAGTAGTAAATGGACTTCTCGAGAGCAGTACTTC; cdr3_aa: CASSKWTSREQYF
j_call: TRBJ2-1; cdr3_length: 15; v_call: TRBV5-1; clone_size: -; d_call: -; cdr3_nt: TGCGCCAGCATCACGGAGGGCAGGGACGGTTCTCAGCAGTTCTTC; cdr3_aa: CASITEGRDGSQQFF
j_call: TRBJ1-6; cdr3_length: 14; v_call: TRBV6-5; clone_size: few; d_call: TRBD1; cdr3_nt: TGTGCCAGCAGGTATCAGGGGGATAATTCACCCCTCCACTTT; cdr3_aa: CASRYQGDNSPLHF
j_call: TRBJ2-3; cdr3_length: 12; v_call: TRBV9; clone_size: -; d_call: -; cdr3_nt: TGTGCCAGCAGTCCAAGCGGCGAGGTGCAGTATTTT; cdr3_aa: CASSPSGEVQYF
j_call: TRBJ2-5; cdr3_length: 14; v_call: TRBV9; clone_size: -; d_call: TRBD1; cdr3_nt: TGTGCCAGCAGCGAATATGGGACAGAAGAGACCCAGTACTTC; cdr3_aa: CASSEYGTEETQYF
j_call: TRBJ1-1; cdr3_length: 14; v_call: TRBV18; clone_size: -; d_call: -; cdr3_nt: TGTGCCAGCTCACCGGGCAGGGTGAACACTGAAGCTTTCTTT; cdr3_aa: CASSPGRVNTEAFF
j_call: TRBJ2-3; cdr3_length: 14; v_call: TRBV13; clone_size: -; d_call: -; cdr3_nt: TGTGCCAGCAGGAAATCCGGGGGCACAGATACGCAGTATTTT; cdr3_aa: CASRKSGGTDTQYF
j_call: TRBJ2-2; cdr3_length: 13; v_call: TRBV13; clone_size: -; d_call: TRBD1; cdr3_nt: TGTGCCAGCACCGACAGGGGTATCGGGGAGCTGTTTTTT; cdr3_aa: CASTDRGIGELFF
j_call: TRBJ2-2; cdr3_length: 17; v_call: TRBV14; clone_size: once; d_call: TRBD1; cdr3_nt: TGTGCCAGCAGCCAAATTGACAGGGGGGTGAACACCGGGGAGCTGTTTTTT; cdr3_aa: CASSQIDRGVNTGELFF
j_call: TRBJ2-1; cdr3_length: 14; v_call: TRBV5-6; clone_size: -; d_call: TRBD2; cdr3_nt: TGTGCCAGCAGCGCGGGACTAGCTCACAATGAGCAGTTCTTC; cdr3_aa: CASSAGLAHNEQFF
j_call: TRBJ2-1; cdr3_length: 14; v_call: TRBV10-2; clone_size: -; d_call: -; cdr3_nt: TGCGCCAGCCTCCGACAGGTGACACACAATGAGCAGTTCTTC; cdr3_aa: CASLRQVTHNEQFF
j_call: TRBJ1-2; cdr3_length: 14; v_call: TRBV5-1; clone_size: -; d_call: -; cdr3_nt: TGCGCCAGCAGCTTCGATGGACAAACCTATGGCTACACCTTC; cdr3_aa: CASSFDGQTYGYTF
j_call: TRBJ1-4; cdr3_length: 16; v_call: TRBV6-4; clone_size: -; d_call: TRBD1; cdr3_nt: TGTGCCAGCACCGGGACAGGGGGCATTGCTAATGAAAAACTGTTTTTT; cdr3_aa: CASTGTGGIANEKLFF
j_call: TRBJ1-2; cdr3_length: 14; v_call: TRBV19; clone_size: -; d_call: -; cdr3_nt: TGTGCCAGTAGTTGGAGCCGTTCTAACTATGGCTACACCTTC; cdr3_aa: CASSWSRSNYGYTF
j_call: TRBJ1-6; cdr3_length: 15; v_call: TRBV2; clone_size: -; d_call: TRBD1; cdr3_nt: TGTGCCAGCAGTAAAGGGACAGTTAATAATTCACCCCTCCACTTT; cdr3_aa: CASSKGTVNNSPLHF
j_call: TRBJ2-5; cdr3_length: 16; v_call: TRBV4-1; clone_size: -; d_call: TRBD2; cdr3_nt: TGCGCCAGCAGCCAAGATGTAGCGGGGGTTAGGGAGACCCAGTACTTC; cdr3_aa: CASSQDVAGVRETQYF
j_call: TRBJ1-2; cdr3_length: 13; v_call: TRBV12-3/TRBV12-4; clone_size: -; d_call: TRBD1; cdr3_nt: TGTGCCAGCAGTAGACAGGGTGTAGATGGCTACACCTTC; cdr3_aa: CASSRQGVDGYTF
j_call: TRBJ1-6; cdr3_length: 15; v_call: TRBV19; clone_size: -; d_call: -; cdr3_nt: TGTGCCAGTAGTACCGGACAGTCCTATAATTCACCCCTCCACTTT; cdr3_aa: CASSTGQSYNSPLHF
j_call: TRBJ2-5; cdr3_length: 13; v_call: TRBV18; clone_size: -; d_call: -; cdr3_nt: TGTGCCAGCTCACCTACTCTACAAGAGACCCAGTACTTC; cdr3_aa: CASSPTLQETQYF
j_call: TRBJ2-3; cdr3_length: 13; v_call: TRBV7-3; clone_size: -; d_call: -; cdr3_nt: TGTGCCAGCACATGGGGGCCGAGAGATACGCAGTATTTT; cdr3_aa: CASTWGPRDTQYF
j_call: TRBJ1-2; cdr3_length: 14; v_call: TRBV5-4; clone_size: -; d_call: TRBD1; cdr3_nt: TGTGCCAGCAGCTCCCCCGGGACAGGGAATGGCTACACCTTC; cdr3_aa: CASSSPGTGNGYTF
j_call: TRBJ2-5; cdr3_length: 15; v_call: TRBV10-3; clone_size: -; d_call: -; cdr3_nt: TGTGCCATCAGTGAGGAGCGGGCCACGGGAGAGACCCAGTACTTC; cdr3_aa: CAISEERATGETQYF